The sample holds many counts of the clone carrying this T cell receptor (beta chain). Its antigen is unknown. These data are taken from a study of early T cells in non-severe SARS-CoV-2 infection. General study results and limits: Missing private and CD4 specificities, VDJdb matching favored anti-spike CD8 responses.

Attached unique molecular identifiers marked individual cDNA molecules. TCRdb recomputed calls from the 5' RACE reads with MiXCR, one row per CDR3 protein. Counted here are 25,000 to 35,000 distinct CDR3 sequences, 6% to 7% occurring once; the ten biggest clones make up about a third. Trimming left V 2 bases short and J 7 bases short, with 9 bases between. The V gene's germline CDR1 is KGHSH and CDR2 LQKENI. The CDR3 spans 13 residues. The rearrangement links TRBV18 to TRBJ1-5; no firm D call. The sequencing input was whole blood. The receptor was derived from an adult who was a healthcare worker with PCR-confirmed SARS-CoV-2 infection or an uninfected control (not recorded which). The CDR3 loop is CASSPGGIQPQHF. The CDR3 DNA follows: TGTGCCAGCTCACCAGGCGGGATCCAGCCCCAGCATTTT.